This TCR beta chain was sequenced for a study of neurological immune-mediated disorders. The time point is: technical triplicate 2. This clonotype occurred many times. Its cognate antigen is unknown. The team produced cDNA through 5'RACE using 10-nucleotide random UMIs. TCRdb ran MiXCR on the 5' RACE reads and lists one entry per CDR3 protein. Among tens of thousands of distinct CDR3 sequences listed, less than 25% were seen once. Overall study findings and caveats: No expanded-clone CDR3 amino acid sequence recurred across subjects, suggesting private TCR-beta repertoires. While HTLV-1-associated myelopathy showed the greatest TCR clonal expansion, multiple sclerosis showed the least, falling below healthy controls.

The germline CDR1 and CDR2 sequences are SGHTA and FQGNSA. There are 10 residues in the CDR3. Trimming left V 8 bases short and J 5 bases short, with 6 bases between. The sequenced sample consisted of PBMCs. The rearrangement links TRBV7-2 to TRBJ1-2, with D uncertain. This receptor was identified in a man aged 60-69 years with HTLV-1-associated myelopathy (HAM/TSP). This CDR3 reads CASSSYGYTF. The DNA of the CDR3 is TGTGCCAGCTCATCTTATGGCTACACCTTC.